The next 29 T cell receptor beta chains were all read from a single sample in a study of response to subunit inactivated influenza vaccine. TCRdb ran MiXCR on the RT-PCR reads and lists one entry per CDR3 protein. The sample lists more than 400,000 distinct CDR3 sequences, 11% occurring once. The sample was PBMCs from blood, taken about 40 days after vaccination. The receptors here all came from a man in his forties or fifties who received an inactivated influenza vaccine.

In this sample, this clonotype turned up a few times. This chain uses TRBV6-6 with TRBJ1-5; D unclear. Trimming took off 8 bases at V and 3 bases at J, with 11 bases between the two ends. The CDR3 extends over 13 amino acids. Germline V gives CDR1 MNHNY, CDR2 SVGAGI (reference sequence). CDR3 DNA: TGTGCCAGCTCTGGCGGATACAATCAGCCCCAGCATTTT. Amino acids: CASSGGYNQPQHF.

This clonotype occurred many times. The chain combines TRBV20-1 with TRBJ2-1; D ambiguous. Looked up from germline, CDR1 is DFQATT and CDR2 is SNEGSKA (reference sequence). Trimming removed 6 bases from V and 8 bases from J, with 17 bases in between. The CDR3 runs 13 residues. CDR3 protein: CSALSYPLDEQFF. The CDR3 DNA sequence: TGCAGTGCACTATCCTACCCCCTGGATGAGCAGTTCTTC.

The chain carries TRBV7-2 and TRBJ2-2, with 11 positions matching TRBD1. Trimming took 5 bases from V and 7 from J; bases not matched to a gene: 6. Looked up from germline, CDR1 is SGHTA and CDR2 is FQGNSA. The CDR3 covers 15 residues. This CDR3 reads CASSRWTGGNGELFF. The CDR3, as DNA: TGTGCCAGCAGCCGATGGACAGGGGGCAACGGGGAGCTGTTTTTT.

This clonotype was seen repeatedly, ten times or more. The chain couples TRBV4-3 to TRBJ2-1; D not resolved. The germline V gene has CDR1 LGHNA and CDR2 YSLEER. Trimming stripped 1 base from V and 4 bases from J, with 2 bases between. There are 12 residues in the CDR3. The CDR3 coding sequence is TGCGCCAGCAGCCAAGGATACAATGAGCAGTTCTTC. This gives the protein CASSQGYNEQFF.

This clonotype occurred a few times. This chain uses TRBV24-1 with TRBJ2-1; D is tentatively TRBD1 or TRBD2 (5 bases each). The CDR3 is made up of 13 amino acids. Germline V CDR1 and CDR2: KGHDR, SFDVKD. The V end was cut by 4 bases, the J end by 12 bases, with 15 bases between. The CDR3 region is CATSDRGPGGQFF. As DNA, the CDR3 is TGTGCCACCAGTGACCGGGGCCCCGGCGGGCAGTTCTTC.

This clonotype was observed many times. This CDR3 reads CASSTTRGGLDEQFF. CDR3 in DNA: TGCGCCAGCAGCACGACGCGGGGGGGCCTCGATGAGCAGTTCTTC. The V gene is TRBV5-1, the J gene TRBJ2-1; 9 bases match TRBD2. This CDR3 is 15 amino acids long. With 4 bases clipped from V and 8 bases from J, the junction kept 10 bases outside the gene matches. CDR1 is SGHRS and CDR2 is YFSETQ in the germline V gene. Using reference TRBV5-1 and TRBJ2-1 for the parts outside the CDR3, the full variable domain is KAGVTQTPRYLIKTRGQQVTLSCSPISGHRSVSWYQQTPGQGLQFLFEYFSETQRNKGNFPGRFSGRQFSNSRSEMNVSTLELGDSALYLCASSTTRGGLDEQFFGPGTRLTVL.

CDR3 in DNA: TGTGCCAGCAGCTTGAGTAACACACCCTCCTACGAGCAGTACTTC. It specifies CASSLSNTPSYEQYF. This sequence joins TRBV7-2 and TRBJ2-7; D gene ambiguous. The length of the CDR3 is 15 residues. Trimming took 3 bases from V and 0 from J, leaving 12 bases between them. Germline V gives CDR1 SGHTA, CDR2 FQGNSA.

CDR3 in amino acids: CASSYLAGAADTQYF. The CDR3 DNA sequence: TGTGCCAGCAGTTACTTAGCGGGAGCAGCAGATACGCAGTATTTT. V usage is TRBV6-5 and J usage is TRBJ2-3; 9 nucleotides agree with TRBD2. Germline values: CDR1 MNHEY, CDR2 SVGAGI. After removal of 1 base from V and 4 bases from J, the junction contained 3 bases not matched to a gene. There are 15 residues in the CDR3.

This clonotype was seen only a few times. This chain links TRBV11-2 with TRBJ1-1; the match to TRBD1 covers 7 bases. CDR3 length: 13 amino acids. The trim removed 5 bases at V and 5 bases at J, leaving 5 bases unmatched. Looked up from germline, CDR1 is SGHAT and CDR2 is FQNNGV. The CDR3 DNA is TGTGCCAGCAGCCGGGACAGTCGGACTGAAGCTTTCTTT. It is translated as CASSRDSRTEAFF.

The chain couples TRBV7-8 to TRBJ1-4; the D is unclear. With 1 base removed from V and 8 bases from J, the gap between germline ends came to 14 bases. The CDR3 totals 15 residues. Germline V CDR1 and CDR2: SGHVS, FQNEAQ. The CDR3 region is CASSLGQWVEEKLFF. For the CDR3, the DNA is TGTGCCAGCAGCTTAGGGCAGTGGGTGGAAGAAAAACTGTTTTTT.

In this sample, this clonotype turned up a few times. The chain links TRBV20-1 to TRBJ2-5, with D perhaps TRBD2 (7 bases). The length of the CDR3 is 15 residues. Between the trimmed V and J ends, which lost 3 bases and 7 bases, there was a span of 21 bases. Germline values: CDR1 DFQATT, CDR2 SNEGSKA (reference sequence). CDR3 protein: CSARDKIGGPATQYF. The CDR3, as DNA: TGCAGTGCTAGGGACAAGATCGGGGGGCCGGCGACCCAGTACTTC.

This clonotype was counted a few times. The chain recombines TRBV12-3 or TRBV12-4 with TRBJ2-2; D is possibly TRBD2 (5 bases). The V gene lost 2 bases and the J gene lost 5 bases, with 12 bases spanning the gap. The CDR3 has 15 residues. CDR3: CASSLSGLGTGELFF. The CDR3 DNA reads TGTGCCAGCAGTTTAAGTGGACTCGGTACCGGGGAGCTGTTTTTT.

In this sample, this clonotype turned up many times. The chain employs TRBV20-1 and TRBJ2-3; D possibly uses TRBD1 or TRBD2 (5 bases each). Germline V gene data show CDR1 as DFQATT and CDR2 as SNEGSKA (reference sequence). The ends were cut back, 1 base at V and 4 bases at J, with 12 bases in the middle. This CDR3 spans 14 amino acids. The CDR3 is CSARGWDGPDTQYF. CDR3 coding DNA: TGCAGTGCTAGAGGATGGGACGGACCAGATACGCAGTATTTT.

Written as DNA, the CDR3 is TGCGCCAGCAGCCCCTCCGGGACTAGCGCGTCCGATACGCAGTATTTT. It is translated as CASSPSGTSASDTQYF. The chain couples TRBV4-1 to TRBJ2-3; 10 bases line up with TRBD2. Germline assignment: CDR1 MGHRA and CDR2 YSYEKL. This CDR3 region has 16 residues. After removal of 4 bases from V and 6 bases from J, the junction contained 10 bases not matched to a gene.

This clonotype was detected ten times or more. This CDR3 reads CASSRMIAGGGNEQFF. The DNA for the CDR3 is TGCGCCAGCAGCCGAATGATAGCGGGAGGAGGCAATGAGCAGTTCTTC. The chain has TRBV5-1 and TRBJ2-1; TRBD2 matches at 10 bases. The V gene end was trimmed by 4 bases and the J gene end by 6 bases; junction bases not matched to a gene: 10. CDR1 and CDR2 from the germline V gene are SGHRS and YFSETQ. The CDR3 has 16 amino acids. Supplemented by reference TRBV5-1 and TRBJ2-1, the full variable domain reads KAGVTQTPRYLIKTRGQQVTLSCSPISGHRSVSWYQQTPGQGLQFLFEYFSETQRNKGNFPGRFSGRQFSNSRSEMNVSTLELGDSALYLCASSRMIAGGGNEQFFGPGTRLTVL.

This clonotype has more than one count but fewer than ten. J is TRBJ1-2 and V is TRBV7-2; D is uncertain. Germline lookup yields CDR1 SGHTA and CDR2 FQGNSA. The V gene lost 1 base and the J gene lost 8 bases, with 14 bases spanning the gap. CDR3 length equals 14 residues. The CDR3 is CASSLGGPRRGYTF. In DNA form, the CDR3 reads TGTGCCAGCAGCTTAGGAGGTCCCAGGCGGGGCTACACCTTC.

The chain is built from TRBV4-2 and TRBJ1-2; TRBD1 might be the D (6 bases). The length of the CDR3 is 16 residues. V lost 0 bases to trimming and J lost 7 bases, with 18 bases between them. The germline V gene encodes CDR1 LGHNA and CDR2 YNFKEQ. Written as DNA, the CDR3 is TGTGCCAGCAGCCAAGATTATGGGAGCAGGGGCGGTGGCTACACCTTC. Its translation is CASSQDYGSRGGGYTF.

The CDR3 nucleotides read TGCAGTGCTTCGACAGCTAGCACAGATACGCAGTATTTT. Its protein product is CSASTASTDTQYF. This chain uses TRBV20-1 with TRBJ2-3, with a possible D match to TRBD1 (5 bases). In germline, CDR1 is DFQATT, CDR2 SNEGSKA (reference sequence). CDR3 length: 13 residues. V lost 5 bases and J 0 bases, leaving 9 bases between the germline ends.

The chain carries TRBV5-1 and TRBJ2-2, with TRBD2 identical over 14 bases. The CDR3 totals 16 residues. After removal of 1 base from V and 5 bases from J, the junction contained 1 base not matched to a gene. CDR1 is SGHRS and CDR2 is YFSETQ in the germline V gene. The CDR3 protein is CASSLRTSGGTGELFF. CDR3 bases: TGCGCCAGCAGCTTGCGGACTAGCGGGGGGACCGGGGAGCTGTTTTTT. The full variable domain, with the rest looked up from reference TRBV5-1 and TRBJ2-2, is KAGVTQTPRYLIKTRGQQVTLSCSPISGHRSVSWYQQTPGQGLQFLFEYFSETQRNKGNFPGRFSGRQFSNSRSEMNVSTLELGDSALYLCASSLRTSGGTGELFFGEGSRLTVL.

This clonotype turned up a few times. The CDR3 protein is CASRPGQGDLGYYGYTF. CDR3 coding DNA: TGTGCCAGCAGGCCCGGACAGGGGGATCTAGGCTACTATGGCTACACCTTC. The rearrangement uses TRBV28 and TRBJ1-2; TRBD1 aligns across 10 bases. V was pared by 6 bases and J by 3 bases, with 13 bases of the junction left unmatched. CDR3 length: 17 residues. Per germline, CDR1 MDHEN and CDR2 SYDVKM.

This clonotype was observed at least ten times. The rearrangement links TRBV12-3 or TRBV12-4 to TRBJ1-3; D remains unclear. The length of the CDR3 is 13 residues. The V gene lost 11 bases and the J gene lost 9 bases, with 20 bases spanning the gap. DNA of the CDR3: TGTGCCTACTCCCGCAGTGCCAGTAGCACCATATATTTT. Encoded protein: CAYSRSASSTIYF.

The gene calls are TRBV12-3 or TRBV12-4 and TRBJ2-2, with 8 nucleotides matching TRBD2. The CDR3 is 15 residues long. V lost 7 bases and J lost 3; bases outside the gene matches: 7. The CDR3 DNA sequence: TGTGCCAGCATGGTTGCGGGAGGCCACACCGGGGAGCTGTTTTTT. It encodes CASMVAGGHTGELFF.

The rearrangement joins TRBV10-3 to TRBJ2-1, with TRBD1 as a possible D gene (6 bases). Per the germline V gene, CDR1 is ENHRY and CDR2 is SYGVKD. V dropped 4 bases and J dropped 7 bases, with 11 bases sitting between them. The CDR3 spans 13 residues. The DNA of the CDR3 is TGTGCCATCAGTGCTTTACAGGGAAATGAGCAGTTCTTC. Protein sequence: CAISALQGNEQFF.

The chain is built from TRBV7-8 and TRBJ2-1; either TRBD1 or TRBD2 may supply D (6 bases each). The CDR3 loop spans 16 amino acids. Germline loops: CDR1 SGHVS, CDR2 FQNEAQ. The V end lost 4 bases, the J end lost 6 bases, and 19 bases lay between the germline ends. The CDR3 reads CASSSPRGGQGNEQFF. The CDR3 bases are TGTGCCAGCAGCTCCCCCCGTGGGGGGCAGGGCAATGAGCAGTTCTTC.

In DNA, the CDR3 is TGTGCCAGCAGCTTTGGACAGTCCTACTATGGCTACACCTTC. Translating it yields CASSFGQSYYGYTF. This chain uses TRBV14 with TRBJ1-2, with D tentatively TRBD1 (6 bases). The V gene's germline CDR1 is SGHDN and CDR2 FVKESK. The CDR3 spans 14 residues. Trimming removed 5 bases from V and 3 bases from J, with 13 bases in between.

This clonotype occurred many times. The chain joins TRBV7-9 to TRBJ2-7; D unresolved. The CDR3 loop spans 14 amino acids. Deletions cut 4 bases from V and 2 bases from J, with 12 bases between. Germline loops: CDR1 SEHNR, CDR2 FQNEAQ (reference sequence). The CDR3 is CASSSTRNTYEQYF. CDR3 bases: TGTGCCAGCAGCTCTACTCGAAACACCTACGAGCAGTACTTC. The full variable domain, rest sourced from reference TRBV7-9 and TRBJ2-7, is DTGVSQNPRHKITKRGQNVTFRCDPISEHNRLYWYRQTLGQGPEFLTYFQNEAQLEKSRLLSDRFSAERPKGSFSTLEIQRTEQGDSAMYLCASSSTRNTYEQYFGPGTRLTVT.

This clonotype has a handful of counts. This rearrangement joins TRBV20-1 to TRBJ2-2, with 7 bases that match TRBD1. The V segment lost 3 bases and the J segment 2 bases; nucleotides outside the gene matches: 9. The germline gives CDR1 DFQATT, CDR2 SNEGSKA (reference sequence). The CDR3 has 16 residues. The CDR3 DNA follows: TGCAGTGCTAGTGGCACAGGGGCCGTTAACACCGGGGAGCTGTTTTTT. Translated: CSASGTGAVNTGELFF.

This chain links TRBV29-1 with TRBJ2-3; 9 bases fit TRBD2. Trimming took 1 base from V and 3 from J; bases not matched to a gene: 2. CDR3 length: 14 amino acids. Germline CDR1 SQVTM, CDR2 ANQGSEA. The CDR3 loop reads CSVEGLADTDTQYF. The CDR3 region has the DNA TGCAGCGTTGAAGGACTAGCGGATACAGATACGCAGTATTTT.

CDR3 protein: CSVAPPRLTGNTEAFF. The CDR3 nucleotides are TGCAGCGTTGCCCCCCCCAGACTGACCGGGAACACTGAAGCTTTCTTT. The chain joins TRBV29-1 to TRBJ1-1; D is uncertain. CDR3 length equals 16 residues. CDR1 and CDR2 from the germline V gene are SQVTM and ANQGSEA. V was cut by 4 bases and J by 1 base, with 19 bases left in between.